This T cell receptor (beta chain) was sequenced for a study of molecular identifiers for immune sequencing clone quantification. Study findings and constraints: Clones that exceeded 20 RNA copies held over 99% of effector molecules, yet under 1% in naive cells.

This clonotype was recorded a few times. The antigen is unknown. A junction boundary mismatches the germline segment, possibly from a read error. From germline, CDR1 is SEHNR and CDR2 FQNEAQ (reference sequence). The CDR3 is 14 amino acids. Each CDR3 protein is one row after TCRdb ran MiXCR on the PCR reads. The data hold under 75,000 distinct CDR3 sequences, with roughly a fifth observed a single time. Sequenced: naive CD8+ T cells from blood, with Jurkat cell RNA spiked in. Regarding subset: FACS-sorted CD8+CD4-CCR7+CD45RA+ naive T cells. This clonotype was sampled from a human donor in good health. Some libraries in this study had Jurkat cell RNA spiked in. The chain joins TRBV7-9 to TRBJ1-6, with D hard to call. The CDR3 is CASSSGVYSSPLHF. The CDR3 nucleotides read TGTGCCAGCAGCTCCGGGGTCTATAGTTCACCCCTCCACTTT.